What follows is one T cell receptor (beta chain) and its context. Its antigen is currently unknown. The germline gives CDR1 ENHRY, CDR2 SYGVKD. The V and J ends lost 5 bases and 6 bases respectively, with 19 bases between them. The CDR3 length is 15 residues. Described time point: persistent/refractory GD, antithyroid drugs over 5 years with positive TRAb. PBMC RNA was the source of the TCR library. This entry belongs to a study of regulatory T cells in long-lasting Graves disease. General study findings and limits: The study examined only peripheral blood, not thyroid tissue.

Investigators prepared the TCR beta libraries by applying iRepertoire HTBI primers and Arm-PCR of CDR3 regions. TCRdb recomputed calls from the multiplex PCR reads with MiXCR, one row per CDR3 protein. The sample lists roughly 450,000 distinct CDR3 sequences, 20% to 25% occurring once. The sequencing used peripheral blood mononuclear cells (PBMCs), collected when the disease was refractory, from a patient treated with antithyroid drugs. The sequence came from a female donor with Graves disease. The chain combines TRBV10-3 with TRBJ1-2; tentatively, D is TRBD1 (6 bases). The CDR3 nucleotides are TGTGCCATCAGTCCACCACCCCCAGGGGCCCATGGCTACACCTTC. Translated, it gives CAISPPPPGAHGYTF.